This passage covers 6 T cell receptor beta chains from one sample sequenced in a study of T-cell reconstitution after alpha-beta-depleted transplantation in children. Unique molecular identifiers were incorporated during preparation of the TCRbeta library. One entry per CDR3 protein, called by TCRdb with MiXCR from the PCR reads. The data hold a few hundred thousand distinct CDR3 sequences, with roughly 13% observed a single time. The input for sequencing was PBMCs, mostly from graft donor cells, taken 360 days after TCRalphabeta/CD19-depleted stem cell transplant. The origin of the receptors is a male patient aged 10 to 17 who had a stem cell transplant for acute myeloid leukemia, so the T cells may come from the graft donor.

This clonotype was counted at least ten times. This sequence joins TRBV28 and TRBJ2-7; D is undetermined. Trimming shortened V by 4 bases and J by 4 bases, and 17 bases separated the two germline ends. The CDR3 extends over 15 amino acids. From germline, CDR1 is MDHEN and CDR2 SYDVKM. This CDR3 is CASSYRLRSIYEQYF. The CDR3 bases are TGTGCCAGCAGTTACCGCCTCAGGAGTATTTACGAGCAGTACTTC. Full variable domain (outside the CDR3, taken from reference TRBV28 and TRBJ2-7): DVKVTQSSRYLVKRTGEKVFLECVQDMDHENMFWYRQDPGLGLRLIYFSYDVKMKEKGDIPEGYSVSREKKERFSLILESASTNQTSMYLCASSYRLRSIYEQYFGPGTRLTVT.

The chain has TRBV20-1 and TRBJ2-7; no definite D call. This CDR3 is 13 amino acids long. Germline-derived CDR1 and CDR2 are DFQATT and SNEGSKA (reference sequence). Trimming cost V 6 bases and J 2 bases, with 14 bases left between them. Written as DNA, the CDR3 is TGCAGTGCCAGGCAGCCCCTGCCCTACGAGCAGTACTTC. The encoded protein is CSARQPLPYEQYF.

The J gene is TRBJ2-7, the V gene TRBV6-5; 7 bases map to TRBD2. The germline CDR1 and CDR2 sequences are MNHEY and SVGAGI. Trimming took 4 bases from V and 3 from J; bases not matched to a gene: 12. The CDR3 contains 16 residues. CDR3 sequence: CASSWGASGMGYEQYF. In nucleotides, the CDR3 is TGTGCCAGCAGTTGGGGAGCAAGCGGGATGGGCTACGAGCAGTACTTC.

This clonotype was seen more than once but under ten times. The J gene is TRBJ2-2, the V gene TRBV7-6, with 10 bases fitting TRBD2. Germline CDR1 and CDR2: SGHVS and FNYEAQ. The J segment lost 4 bases and the V segment lost 3 bases, leaving 8 bases of the junction unmatched. The length of the CDR3 is 17 residues. This CDR3 is CASSFKPSGRGTGELFF. The CDR3 nucleotides are TGTGCCAGCAGCTTTAAGCCCAGCGGGAGGGGCACCGGGGAGCTGTTTTTT.

The genes are TRBV20-1 and TRBJ2-3; D gene ambiguous. The germline gives CDR1 DFQATT, CDR2 SNEGSKA (reference sequence). Trimming shortened V by 2 bases and J by 0 bases, and 12 bases separated the two germline ends. The CDR3 loop spans 15 amino acids. The CDR3 sequence: CSARRAGSSTDTQYF. The CDR3 region has the DNA TGCAGTGCTAGACGCGCCGGGTCTAGCACAGATACGCAGTATTTT.

This sequence joins TRBV7-3 and TRBJ2-1; TRBD2 matches 10 bases. V gave up 3 bases and J gave up 7 bases; unmatched junction bases: 6. The CDR3 consists of 15 residues. The germline gives CDR1 SGHTA, CDR2 FQGTGA. The CDR3 bases are TGTGCCAGCAGCTTTGGAGCGGGAGGGGGGAATGAGCAGTTCTTC. It codes for CASSFGAGGGNEQFF.